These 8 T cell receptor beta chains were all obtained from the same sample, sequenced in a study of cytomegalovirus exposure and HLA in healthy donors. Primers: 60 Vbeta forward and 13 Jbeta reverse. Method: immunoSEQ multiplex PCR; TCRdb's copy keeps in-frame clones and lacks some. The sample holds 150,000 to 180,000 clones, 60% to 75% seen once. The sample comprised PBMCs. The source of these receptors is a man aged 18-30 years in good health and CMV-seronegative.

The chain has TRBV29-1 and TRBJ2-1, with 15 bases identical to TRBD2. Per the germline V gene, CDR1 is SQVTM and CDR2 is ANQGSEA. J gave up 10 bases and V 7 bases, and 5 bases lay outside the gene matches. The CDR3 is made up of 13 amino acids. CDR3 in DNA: TGCAGCGAGGGACTAGCGGGGGGAGGGGAGCAGTTCTTC. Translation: CSEGLAGGGEQFF.

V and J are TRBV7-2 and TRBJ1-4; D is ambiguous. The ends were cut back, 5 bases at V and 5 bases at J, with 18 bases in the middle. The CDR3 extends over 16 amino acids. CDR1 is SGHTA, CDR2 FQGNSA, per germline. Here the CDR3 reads CASSQRPRVSNEKLFF. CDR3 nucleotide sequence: TGTGCCAGCAGCCAAAGGCCCCGGGTTTCGAATGAAAAACTGTTTTTT.

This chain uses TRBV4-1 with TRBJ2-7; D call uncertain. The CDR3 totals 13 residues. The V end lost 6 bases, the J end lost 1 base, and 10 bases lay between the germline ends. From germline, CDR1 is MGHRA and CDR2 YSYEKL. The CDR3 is CASSLARSYEQYF. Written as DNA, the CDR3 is TGCGCCAGCAGTCTCGCTAGGTCCTACGAGCAGTACTTC.

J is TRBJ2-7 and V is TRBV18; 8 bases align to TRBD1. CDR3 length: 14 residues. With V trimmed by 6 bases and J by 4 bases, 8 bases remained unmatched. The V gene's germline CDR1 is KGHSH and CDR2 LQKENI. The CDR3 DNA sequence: TGTGCCAGCTCGCCCGGGACAGGACCATACGAGCAGTACTTC. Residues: CASSPGTGPYEQYF.

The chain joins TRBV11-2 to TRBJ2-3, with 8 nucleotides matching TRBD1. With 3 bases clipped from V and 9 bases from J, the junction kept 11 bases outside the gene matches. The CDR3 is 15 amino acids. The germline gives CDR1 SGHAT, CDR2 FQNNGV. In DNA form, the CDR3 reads TGTGCCAGCAGCTTCACTTCGGACAGGGCTAACACGCAGTATTTT. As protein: CASSFTSDRANTQYF.

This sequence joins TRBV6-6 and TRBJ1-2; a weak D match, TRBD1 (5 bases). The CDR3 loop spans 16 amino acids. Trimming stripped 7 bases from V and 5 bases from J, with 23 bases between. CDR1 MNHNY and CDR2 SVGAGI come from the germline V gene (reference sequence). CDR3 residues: CASKKSGLKANYGYTF. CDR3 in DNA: TGTGCCAGCAAAAAATCGGGACTTAAAGCGAATTATGGCTACACCTTC.

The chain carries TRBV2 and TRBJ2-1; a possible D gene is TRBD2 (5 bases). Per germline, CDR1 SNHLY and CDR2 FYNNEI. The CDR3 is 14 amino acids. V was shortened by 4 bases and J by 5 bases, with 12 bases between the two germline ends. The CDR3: CASSGLTTNNEQFF. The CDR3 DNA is TGTGCCAGCAGTGGACTGACGACTAACAATGAGCAGTTCTTC. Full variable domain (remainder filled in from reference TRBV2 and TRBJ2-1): EPEVTQTPSHQVTQMGQEVILRCVPISNHLYFYWYRQILGQKVEFLVSFYNNEISEKSEIFDDQFSVERPDGSNFTLKIRSTKLEDSAMYFCASSGLTTNNEQFFGPGTRLTVL.

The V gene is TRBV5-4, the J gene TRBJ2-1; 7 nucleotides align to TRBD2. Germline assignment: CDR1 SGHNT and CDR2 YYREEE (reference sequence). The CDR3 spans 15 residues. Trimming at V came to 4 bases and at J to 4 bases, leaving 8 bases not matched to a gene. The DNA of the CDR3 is TGTGCCAGCAGCGAGGGCCAGCGGGGTTACAATGAGCAGTTCTTC. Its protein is CASSEGQRGYNEQFF.